These 7 T cell receptor beta chains came from one sample sequenced in a study of blood T cell repertoires in COVID-19. Clones were sequenced by immunoSEQ multiplex PCR, and TCRdb holds only the in-frame ones, with some missing. The sample carries approximately 210,000 clones, roughly 82% recorded once. Specimen: peripheral blood. These receptor sequences come from a woman between 40 and 55 years old with acute or convalescent COVID-19.

V and J are TRBV11-2 and TRBJ1-2, with a weak D call TRBD1 (5 bases). The CDR3 consists of 12 residues. The V gene lost 5 bases and the J gene lost 5 bases, with 9 bases spanning the gap. Germline CDR1 and CDR2: SGHAT and FQNNGV. The CDR3, as DNA: TGTGCCAGCAGCCAGGGTCAGTATGGCTACACCTTC. It yields the protein CASSQGQYGYTF.

J is TRBJ2-1 and V is TRBV7-6; TRBD1 aligns across 10 bases. The CDR3 covers 14 residues. Losses at the gene ends were 10 bases for V and 7 bases for J; bases not matched to a gene: 10. The germline V gene encodes CDR1 SGHVS and CDR2 FNYEAQ. The CDR3 loop is CATKPGQGTNEQFF. In DNA, the CDR3 is TGTGCCACCAAACCGGGACAGGGGACAAATGAGCAGTTCTTC.

The chain recombines TRBV5-8 with TRBJ1-1; a possible D gene is TRBD1 (5 bases). The V gene lost 2 bases and the J gene lost 5 bases, with 13 bases spanning the gap. The CDR3 is made up of 14 amino acids. Germline V CDR1 and CDR2: SGHTS, YDEGEE. The CDR3 coding sequence is TGTGCCAGCAGCTTAGGTCCAGGGCGGACTGAAGCTTTCTTT. This codes for CASSLGPGRTEAFF.

The rearrangement uses TRBV11-2 and TRBJ2-7; no clear D. Germline CDR1 is SGHAT and CDR2 is FQNNGV. The CDR3 has 14 residues. Trimming stripped 0 bases from V and 2 bases from J, with 8 bases between. The CDR3 bases are TGTGCCAGCAGCTTAGATCTGTTAGCCTACGAGCAGTACTTC. Its protein product is CASSLDLLAYEQYF. Together with reference TRBV11-2 and TRBJ2-7, the CDR3 gives the full variable domain: EAGVAQSPRYKIIEKRQSVAFWCNPISGHATLYWYQQILGQGPKLLIQFQNNGVVDDSQLPKDRFSAERLKGVDSTLKIQPAKLEDSAVYLCASSLDLLAYEQYFGPGTRLTVT.

This rearrangement joins TRBV2 to TRBJ1-1; 9 positions agree with TRBD1. This CDR3 region has 13 residues. J gave up 4 bases and V 6 bases, and 3 bases lay outside the gene matches. Germline V CDR1 and CDR2: SNHLY, FYNNEI. CDR3 residues: CASRDRGGTEAFF. The CDR3 DNA reads as TGTGCCAGCAGGGACAGGGGAGGCACTGAAGCTTTCTTT.

This chain joins TRBV24-1 and TRBJ2-1; TRBD2 matches at 10 bases. This CDR3 comprises 15 residues. The J segment lost 8 bases and the V segment lost 2 bases, leaving 5 bases of the junction unmatched. Germline assignment: CDR1 KGHDR and CDR2 SFDVKD. The CDR3 region is CATSDYSSGRDEQFF. The CDR3 DNA follows: TGTGCCACCAGTGATTACTCTAGCGGGAGAGATGAGCAGTTCTTC.

The V call is TRBV19, the J call TRBJ1-2, with 10 bases fitting TRBD1. V lost 3 bases to trimming and J lost 11 bases; unmatched junction nucleotides: 9. Germline V gene lookup returns CDR1 LNHDA and CDR2 SQIVND (reference sequence). The CDR3 sequence is 14 residues long. The CDR3 reads CASSIEWTGGGYTF. Here the CDR3 DNA reads TGTGCCAGTAGTATCGAATGGACAGGGGGAGGGTACACCTTC.